This entry is about one T cell receptor beta chain. This record comes from a study of blood T cell repertoires in COVID-19. Background on the study: Sites in the United States, Italy and Spain provided acute and convalescent COVID-19 samples. The cDNA or gDNA used as material had been derived from T cells, B-cell-depleted T cells, or PBMCs.

Germline CDR1 and CDR2: SGHVS and FQNEAQ. The V and J ends lost 3 bases and 3 bases respectively, with 9 bases between them. This CDR3 contains 13 residues. In the original analysis: Nucleated cell counts were estimated from reference gene primer amplification. Using immunoSEQ multiplex PCR, the repertoire was profiled, and TCRdb retains in-frame clones only, with some absent. Clonal size and the V and J genes are those of that table, whereas D and trimming came from the DNA. The data hold roughly 22,000 clones, with about 90% observed a single time. Input material: peripheral blood. The source of this sequence is a man aged 65 to 85 with active COVID-19. The chain has TRBV7-8 and TRBJ2-7; TRBD1 is a possible D gene (5 bases). The CDR3 nucleotides are TGTGCCAGCAGCTTGACAGCCTACTACGAGCAGTACTTC. It encodes CASSLTAYYEQYF.